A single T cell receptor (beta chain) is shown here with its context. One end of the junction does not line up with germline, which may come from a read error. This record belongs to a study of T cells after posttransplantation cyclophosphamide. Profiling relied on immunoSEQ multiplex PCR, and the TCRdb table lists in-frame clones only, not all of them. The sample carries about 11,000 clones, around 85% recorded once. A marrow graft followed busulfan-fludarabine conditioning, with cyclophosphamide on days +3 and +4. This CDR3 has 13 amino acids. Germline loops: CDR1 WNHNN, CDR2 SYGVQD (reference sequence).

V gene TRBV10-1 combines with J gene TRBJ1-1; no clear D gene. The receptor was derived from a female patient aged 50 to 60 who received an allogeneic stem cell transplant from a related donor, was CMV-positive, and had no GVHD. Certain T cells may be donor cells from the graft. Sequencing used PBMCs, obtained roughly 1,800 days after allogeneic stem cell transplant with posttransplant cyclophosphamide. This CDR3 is CASSEAGNIEAFF. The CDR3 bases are TGCGCCAGCAGTGAAGCGGGGAACATTGAAGCTTTCTTT.